The source of this TCR beta chain is a study of blood T cell repertoires in COVID-19. Looking at the study overall: Samples came from the United States, Italy and Spain, spanning acute and convalescent COVID-19.

The germline gives CDR1 SGDLS, CDR2 YYNGEE. This CDR3 is built from 17 residues. Between the trimmed V and J ends, which lost 0 bases and 1 base, there was a span of 15 bases. Measured with immunoSEQ multiplex PCR; TCRdb has only the in-frame clones, and not every one. The table shows about 220,000 clones, with about three quarters occurring only once. The sample consisted of peripheral blood. The sequence was obtained from a woman aged 65 to 85 with acute or convalescent COVID-19. The chain employs TRBV9 and TRBJ2-3, with a tentative D call TRBD1 (5 bases). CDR3 DNA sequence: TGTGCCAGCAGCGTAGTCCCAACTATCAGGGGCACAGATACGCAGTATTTT. This codes for CASSVVPTIRGTDTQYF.